This passage covers 23 T cell receptor beta chains from one sample sequenced in a study of neoadjuvant anti-PD-1 for oral cavity cancer. The method was immunoSEQ multiplex PCR; TCRdb's version includes in-frame clones alone and lacks a portion of them. The data contain 15,000 to 20,000 clones, less than 80% of them seen just once; the ten biggest clones take up over 2%. The specimen comprised PBMCs, sampled before nivolumab (anti-PD-1) treatment. Source of these receptors: a person aged 35-80 years with oral cavity squamous cell carcinoma.

J is TRBJ1-1 and V is TRBV6-5, with D perhaps TRBD1 (6 bases). The CDR3 is 14 residues long. Trimming shortened V by 6 bases and J by 5 bases, and 16 bases separated the two germline ends. Looked up from germline, CDR1 is MNHEY and CDR2 is SVGAGI. The CDR3 sequence is CASSYHREGTEAFF. The CDR3 DNA is TGTGCCAGCAGCTACCACAGGGAGGGGACTGAAGCTTTCTTT.

This clone was observed a single time. This rearrangement joins TRBV4-2 to TRBJ2-2, with D unresolved. From germline, CDR1 is LGHNA and CDR2 YNFKEQ. Trimming removed 0 bases at V and 6 bases at J, with 17 bases between. The CDR3 has 17 residues. CDR3 coding DNA: TGTGCCAGCAGCCAAGATCTTGGGCTAGATTTAGCCGGGGAGCTGTTTTTT. The encoded protein is CASSQDLGLDLAGELFF.

This chain uses TRBV9 with TRBJ1-1; D call uncertain. The V gene's germline CDR1 is SGDLS and CDR2 YYNGEE. The CDR3 has 16 residues. Trimming cost V 0 bases and J 0 bases, with 12 bases left between them. The CDR3: CASSVGDVGLNTEAFF. The CDR3 DNA reads as TGTGCCAGCAGCGTAGGGGATGTAGGGTTGAACACTGAAGCTTTCTTT.

This clone has a handful of counts. V is TRBV6-5 and J is TRBJ2-7, with D possibly being TRBD1 (5 bases). The CDR3 has 13 residues. The V gene's germline CDR1 is MNHEY and CDR2 SVGAGI. V was clipped by 4 bases and J by 1 base, with 8 bases between them. The CDR3 DNA is TGTGCCAGCAGTTGGCGACAGTCCTACGAGCAGTACTTC. Translated, it gives CASSWRQSYEQYF.

The V call is TRBV5-1, the J call TRBJ2-5; a weak D match, TRBD2 (5 bases). V was trimmed by 2 bases and J by 7 bases, leaving 6 bases between them. The germline V gene has CDR1 SGHRS and CDR2 YFSETQ. The CDR3 is 11 residues long. Written as DNA, the CDR3 is TGCGCCAGCAGCTTTGAGGGGACCCAGTACTTC. As protein: CASSFEGTQYF.

This chain uses TRBV6-1 with TRBJ2-7; D gene ambiguous. Germline-derived CDR1 and CDR2 are MNHNS and SASEGT. The CDR3 covers 13 residues. Trimming stripped 1 base from V and 6 bases from J, with 10 bases between. DNA of the CDR3: TGTGCCAGCAGTGAAGGTGCCGAACGCGAGCAGTACTTC. It translates to CASSEGAEREQYF.

The chain carries TRBV4-1 and TRBJ1-4; TRBD1 might be the D (5 bases). The ends were cut back, 3 bases at V and 1 base at J, with 6 bases in the middle. The CDR3 has 14 residues. Germline CDR1 and CDR2: MGHRA and YSYEKL. This CDR3 is CASSQGGTNEKLFF. The DNA of the CDR3 is TGCGCCAGCAGCCAGGGGGGAACTAATGAAAAACTGTTTTTT.

This clone was seen a single time. V gene TRBV5-8 combines with J gene TRBJ2-7; 7 bases align to TRBD2. Germline values: CDR1 SGHTS, CDR2 YDEGEE. V was pared by 3 bases and J by 3 bases, with 6 bases of the junction left unmatched. The CDR3 length is 14 residues. The CDR3, as DNA: TGTGCCAGCAGCTGGCGGGAGTCCAACTACGAGCAGTACTTC. Its protein product is CASSWRESNYEQYF.

This chain links TRBV6-1 with TRBJ1-2; 12 nucleotides agree with TRBD1. This CDR3 contains 15 residues. V lost 4 bases, J lost 7 bases, and 7 bases stayed unmatched. Germline CDR1 and CDR2: MNHNS and SASEGT. The CDR3 here is CASSAGTGGVGGYTF. CDR3 in DNA: TGTGCCAGCAGTGCGGGGACAGGGGGCGTGGGTGGCTACACCTTC.

This clone was detected only once. The chain is built from TRBV4-2 and TRBJ2-7; the match to TRBD2 covers 9 bases. J was trimmed by 2 bases and V by 0 bases; bases with no gene match: 2. The germline gives CDR1 LGHNA, CDR2 YNFKEQ. The CDR3 is 15 residues long. CDR3 DNA sequence: TGTGCCAGCAGCCAAGATGTAGCGGGAGCCTACGAGCAGTACTTC. The encoded protein is CASSQDVAGAYEQYF.

This clone was picked up a small number of times. This chain links TRBV28 with TRBJ1-2; D is ambiguous. CDR3 size: 12 residues. The germline V and J ends were trimmed by 4 bases and 8 bases, with 11 bases remaining between them. Germline V gives CDR1 MDHEN, CDR2 SYDVKM. CDR3 sequence reads: CASSSGSRGYTF. The DNA of the CDR3 is TGTGCCAGCAGTTCGGGGTCCAGAGGCTACACCTTC.

The genes are TRBV11-2 and TRBJ2-3; maybe TRBD2 (6 bases). V was cut by 3 bases and J by 5 bases, with 15 bases left in between. The CDR3 covers 15 residues. The germline CDR1 and CDR2 sequences are SGHAT and FQNNGV. CDR3 region: CASSFGSFRGDTQYF. The CDR3, as DNA: TGTGCCAGCAGCTTCGGGAGCTTCCGGGGAGATACGCAGTATTTT. The variable domain in full, with the rest retrieved from reference TRBV11-2 and TRBJ2-3, is EAGVAQSPRYKIIEKRQSVAFWCNPISGHATLYWYQQILGQGPKLLIQFQNNGVVDDSQLPKDRFSAERLKGVDSTLKIQPAKLEDSAVYLCASSFGSFRGDTQYFGPGTRLTVL.

This clone has a handful of counts. This chain links TRBV9 with TRBJ2-5; 8 bases line up with TRBD1. Unmatched junction bases numbered 5, after V lost 2 bases and J lost 5 bases. The germline gives CDR1 SGDLS, CDR2 YYNGEE. The CDR3 is made up of 14 amino acids. CDR3 nucleotides: TGTGCCAGCAGCGTCGGACAGGGATGGGAGACCCAGTACTTC. Amino acids: CASSVGQGWETQYF.

The chain employs TRBV28 and TRBJ2-5, with 9 bases matching TRBD1. The germline CDR1 and CDR2 sequences are MDHEN and SYDVKM. With 5 bases clipped from V and 5 bases from J, the junction kept 9 bases outside the gene matches. The CDR3 spans 15 residues. This CDR3 is CASSASGTGMETQYF. The CDR3 DNA reads as TGTGCCAGCAGTGCATCCGGGACAGGGATGGAGACCCAGTACTTC.

There are a few counts of this clone. The rearrangement links TRBV25-1 to TRBJ2-7, with 10 positions matching TRBD1. Trimming took 5 bases from V and 6 from J; bases not matched to a gene: 7. The CDR3 sequence is 14 residues long. Germline CDR1 and CDR2: MGHDK and SYGVNS. The CDR3 DNA reads TGTGCCAGCAGTTTCGGGACAGGGGTAGCCGAGCAGTACTTC. This translates into CASSFGTGVAEQYF.

The gene calls are TRBV19 and TRBJ2-1; D could derive from TRBD1 or TRBD2 (6 bases each). Germline-derived CDR1 and CDR2 are LNHDA and SQIVND (reference sequence). The CDR3 is 15 amino acids. Trimming cost V 5 bases and J 3 bases, with 14 bases left between them. CDR3 region: CASSGGGGNYNEQFF. As DNA, the CDR3 is TGTGCCAGTAGTGGAGGGGGAGGAAACTACAATGAGCAGTTCTTC. The full variable domain, its missing parts supplied by reference TRBV19 and TRBJ2-1, is DGGITQSPKYLFRKEGQNVTLSCEQNLNHDAMYWYRQDPGQGLRLIYYSQIVNDFQKGDIAEGYSVSREKKESFPLTVTSAQKNPTAFYLCASSGGGGNYNEQFFGPGTRLTVL.

J is TRBJ2-1 and V is TRBV5-8; 8 bases agree with TRBD2. Unmatched junction bases numbered 18, after V lost 2 bases and J lost 2 bases. CDR1 is SGHTS, CDR2 YDEGEE, per germline. The CDR3 extends over 20 amino acids. The CDR3 region is CASSFGTGGAAYVPYNEQFF. The CDR3, as DNA: TGTGCCAGCAGCTTTGGGACCGGGGGGGCGGCATACGTCCCCTACAATGAGCAGTTCTTC.

This clone occurred once. The gene calls are TRBV2 and TRBJ2-2, with D perhaps TRBD2 (6 bases). The CDR3 covers 13 residues. Germline V gives CDR1 SNHLY, CDR2 FYNNEI. V was clipped by 5 bases and J by 5 bases, with 9 bases between them. CDR3 protein: CASSPGGTGELFF. The CDR3 region has the DNA TGTGCCAGCAGTCCAGGAGGGACCGGGGAGCTGTTTTTT. Complete variable domain (other parts from reference TRBV2 and TRBJ2-2): EPEVTQTPSHQVTQMGQEVILRCVPISNHLYFYWYRQILGQKVEFLVSFYNNEISEKSEIFDDQFSVERPDGSNFTLKIRSTKLEDSAMYFCASSPGGTGELFFGEGSRLTVL.

The V and J genes are TRBV9 and TRBJ2-7; 7 bases fit TRBD1. The CDR3 spans 14 residues. Losses at the gene ends were 4 bases for V and 4 bases for J; bases not matched to a gene: 8. CDR1 is SGDLS, CDR2 YYNGEE, per germline. The CDR3 is CASSPRDRAYEQYF. The CDR3 DNA is TGTGCCAGCAGCCCCCGGGACAGAGCATACGAGCAGTACTTC. Together with reference TRBV9 and TRBJ2-7, the CDR3 gives the full variable domain: DSGVTQTPKHLITATGQRVTLRCSPRSGDLSVYWYQQSLDQGLQFLIQYYNGEERAKGNILERFSAQQFPDLHSELNLSSLELGDSALYFCASSPRDRAYEQYFGPGTRLTVT.

The gene calls are TRBV19 and TRBJ1-5; TRBD1 aligns across 9 bases. Trimming at V came to 10 bases and at J to 6 bases, leaving 22 bases not matched to a gene. The CDR3 extends over 18 amino acids. Germline-derived CDR1 and CDR2 are LNHDA and SQIVND (reference sequence). The CDR3 reads CATLSGYRGPMKSQPQHF. CDR3 nucleotides: TGTGCCACCCTATCGGGGTACAGGGGGCCTATGAAGAGTCAGCCCCAGCATTTT.

This clone was counted a few times. V gene TRBV14 combines with J gene TRBJ1-2; D unclear. Between the trimmed V and J ends, which lost 1 base and 1 base, there was a span of 19 bases. The CDR3 length is 18 residues. Germline lookup yields CDR1 SGHDN and CDR2 FVKESK. This chain's CDR3 is CASSQVFYRRTYNYGYTF. Here the CDR3 DNA reads TGTGCCAGCAGCCAAGTTTTCTACCGCAGGACCTATAACTATGGCTACACCTTC.

The V and J genes are TRBV5-4 and TRBJ2-2, with D perhaps assigned TRBD1 or TRBD2 (5 bases each). The CDR3 sequence is 14 residues long. V was pared by 4 bases and J by 4 bases, with 11 bases between. Germline V CDR1 and CDR2: SGHNT, YYREEE (reference sequence). The CDR3 spells CASSIGTTTGELFF. The CDR3 nucleotides read TGTGCCAGCAGCATCGGGACGACCACCGGGGAGCTGTTTTTT.

DNA of the CDR3: TGTGCCAGCAGCGCCGAACAGGGGAACACTGAAGCTTTCTTT. Residues: CASSAEQGNTEAFF. This rearrangement joins TRBV2 to TRBJ1-1; maybe TRBD1 (6 bases). V was clipped by 6 bases and J by 1 base, with 12 bases between them. CDR3 length: 14 residues. From germline, CDR1 is SNHLY and CDR2 FYNNEI.